The rows below give T cell receptor beta chains drawn from one sample of a study of T cells in Graves' hyperthyroidism and ophthalmopathy. TCRdb called the multiplex PCR reads again in MiXCR, with one record for every CDR3 protein. The sample has hundreds of thousands of distinct CDR3 sequences; roughly 37% are singletons. Sequenced input: blood. The receptors originated from a man between 18 and 35 years old with Graves' hyperthyroidism. The CDR3 runs from the conserved cysteine through the conserved F or W. D genes are given only for firm matches. Some rows have no size entry. The others give once, few or many, or a class for an expanded clone.

CDR3 protein	CDR3 DNA	V gene	D gene	clone size	J gene
CASSFHNTEAFF	TGTGCCAGTAGTTTTCACAACACTGAAGCTTTCTTT	TRBV19	-	many	TRBJ1-1
CASSVGTGDYEQYF	TGTGCCAGCAGTGTCGGGACAGGGGACTACGAGCAGTACTTC	TRBV9	TRBD1	many	TRBJ2-7
CASSFSSAVSEQYF	TGTGCCAGCAGCTTTTCGAGTGCGGTGTCCGAGCAGTACTTC	TRBV7-9	-	-	TRBJ2-7
CASSEALRTANFYGYTF	TGTGCCAGCAGTGAAGCGCTTAGGACAGCAAACTTCTATGGCTACACCTTC	TRBV2	-	many	TRBJ1-2
CASSVYDRDEQYF	TGTGCCAGCAGCGTATATGACAGGGACGAGCAGTACTTC	TRBV9	TRBD1	few	TRBJ2-7
CASSFTGGNSPLHF	TGTGCCAGCAGTTTTACAGGGGGCAATTCACCCCTCCACTTT	TRBV12-3/TRBV12-4	TRBD1	few	TRBJ1-6
CASSPIQEQYF	TGTGCCAGCAGCCCCATTCAAGAGCAGTACTTC	TRBV7-9	-	many	TRBJ2-7
CASSATGQSPLHF	TGTGCCTCCTCTGCTACAGGGCAATCACCCCTCCACTTT	TRBV19	-	many	TRBJ1-6
CASSELDRTYGYTF	TGTGCCAGCAGTGAATTAGACAGGACCTATGGCTACACCTTC	TRBV25-1	-	many	TRBJ1-2
CASFEGAITEAFF	TGTGCCAGTTTTGAGGGGGCGATCACTGAAGCTTTCTTT	TRBV19	TRBD1	many	TRBJ1-1
CASSYSGRAVTYEQYF	TGTGCCAGCAGCTATAGCGGCAGGGCGGTGACCTACGAGCAGTACTTC	TRBV5-4	-	-	TRBJ2-7
CASSPGRLQNTEAFF	TGTGCCAGCAGTCCGGGGCGACTTCAGAACACTGAAGCTTTCTTT	TRBV12-3/TRBV12-4	-	few	TRBJ1-1
CASSLFRGIVKTQYF	TGTGCCAGCAGCCTCTTCCGGGGGATCGTAAAGACCCAGTACTTC	TRBV7-2	-	few	TRBJ2-5
CASSQEALNTEAFF	TGCGCCAGCAGCCAAGAAGCGTTGAACACTGAAGCTTTCTTT	TRBV4-1	-	few	TRBJ1-1
CASGQTQRTEAFF	TGTGCCAGCGGGCAAACCCAGAGGACTGAAGCTTTCTTT	TRBV6-1	-	-	TRBJ1-1
CSAGEGLEGYTF	TGCAGTGCCGGAGAGGGCTTGGAGGGCTACACCTTC	TRBV20-1	-	many	TRBJ1-2
CASSLQGSSPLHF	TGTGCCAGCAGCTTACAGGGTAGTTCACCCCTCCACTTT	TRBV7-9	-	many	TRBJ1-6
CASSLKGGSYGYTF	TGTGCCAGCAGTTTAAAAGGGGGCAGCTATGGCTACACCTTC	TRBV2	TRBD1	-	TRBJ1-2
CASRTGDYGYTF	TGTGCCTCGCGGACAGGAGACTATGGCTACACCTTC	TRBV10-3	TRBD1	many	TRBJ1-2
CACAGADEQYF	TGTGCCTGCGCCGGGGCCGACGAGCAGTACTTC	TRBV30	-	-	TRBJ2-7
CASSSRTGTQYF	TGTGCCAGCAGCTCTCGAACAGGGACCCAGTACTTC	TRBV5-6	-	few	TRBJ2-5
CASSSRDTDTGELFF	TGTGCCAGCAGCTCACGGGACACTGACACTGGGGAGCTGTTTTTT	TRBV7-8	-	-	TRBJ2-2
CASSLQGAGSYEQYF	TGTGCCAGCAGTTTACAGGGGGCTGGCTCCTACGAGCAGTACTTC	TRBV25-1	TRBD1	many	TRBJ2-7
CSARDEVSWGLYGYTF	TGCAGTGCTAGAGATGAAGTCTCATGGGGTCTATATGGCTACACCTTC	TRBV20-1	-	-	TRBJ1-2
CSAPRVGTGDTEAFF	TGCAGTGCCCCAAGAGTGGGGACAGGGGACACTGAAGCTTTCTTT	TRBV20-1	TRBD1	few	TRBJ1-1
CASMFQGKAFF	TGCGCCAGCATGTTCCAGGGAAAAGCTTTCTTT	TRBV10-1	-	many	TRBJ1-1
CASSPGQIISPQHF	TGTGCCAGCAGCCCGGGACAGATAATCTCGCCCCAGCATTTT	TRBV2	TRBD1	few	TRBJ1-5
CASSISGKTTQYF	TGTGCCAGTAGTATTTCTGGGAAGACGACCCAGTACTTC	TRBV19	-	-	TRBJ2-5
CASSESLLHTEAFF	TGCGCCAGCAGTGAGTCGCTCCTTCACACTGAAGCTTTCTTT	TRBV10-1	-	many	TRBJ1-1
CSVEDSEGMVRPYGYTF	TGCAGCGTTGAAGACTCAGAAGGGATGGTTCGACCGTATGGCTACACCTTC	TRBV29-1	-	-	TRBJ1-2
CSARAKVVIGPNVAFF	TGCAGTGCTAGAGCTAAAGTCGTCATAGGGCCTAACGTGGCTTTCTTT	TRBV20-1	-	-	TRBJ1-1
CASSQGLEVSNEKLFF	TGTGCCAGCAGCCAGGGACTGGAGGTTTCGAATGAAAAACTGTTTTTT	TRBV2	-	few	TRBJ1-4
CASSPQVGGIYEQYF	TGTGCCAGCAGCCCACAGGTCGGGGGGATCTACGAGCAGTACTTC	TRBV25-1	TRBD2	-	TRBJ2-7
CASSQVVGQMGEAFF	TGTGCCAGCAGCCAAGTCGTTGGACAAATGGGAGAAGCTTTCTTT	TRBV14	-	-	TRBJ1-1
CAIMNRGDTEAFF	TGTGCCATCATGAACAGGGGAGACACTGAAGCTTTCTTT	TRBV10-3	TRBD1	many	TRBJ1-1
CASSLEPSSYNSPLHF	TGTGCCAGCAGCTTAGAGCCCAGCTCCTATAATTCACCCCTCCACTTT	TRBV7-8	-	-	TRBJ1-6